At least ten counts were recorded for the clone carrying this T cell receptor (beta chain). The antigen remains unidentified. TCRdb independently ran MiXCR on the 5' RACE reads; one entry per CDR3 protein. Of some 500,000 distinct CDR3 sequences in the sample, roughly 13% were seen once. The data stem from a study of identical twins. Findings and limits, study-wide: In monozygotic twins, models underestimated the sharing of out-of-frame TCR alpha.

The CDR3 is made up of 18 amino acids. CDR1 SGHAT and CDR2 FQNNGV come from the germline V gene. V lost 4 bases and J lost 1; bases outside the gene matches: 13. Another study also made use of these data, one on yellow fever vaccine responses in identical twins.

This clonotype originated in a woman between 18 and 30 years old in good health. Specimen: CD4+ T cells sorted from blood. The rearrangement joins TRBV11-2 to TRBJ2-1, with 7 bases fitting TRBD2. The CDR3 protein is CASSSSGKVTISYNEQFF. CDR3 in DNA: TGTGCCAGCAGCTCGAGCGGGAAAGTAACCATTTCCTACAATGAGCAGTTCTTC.